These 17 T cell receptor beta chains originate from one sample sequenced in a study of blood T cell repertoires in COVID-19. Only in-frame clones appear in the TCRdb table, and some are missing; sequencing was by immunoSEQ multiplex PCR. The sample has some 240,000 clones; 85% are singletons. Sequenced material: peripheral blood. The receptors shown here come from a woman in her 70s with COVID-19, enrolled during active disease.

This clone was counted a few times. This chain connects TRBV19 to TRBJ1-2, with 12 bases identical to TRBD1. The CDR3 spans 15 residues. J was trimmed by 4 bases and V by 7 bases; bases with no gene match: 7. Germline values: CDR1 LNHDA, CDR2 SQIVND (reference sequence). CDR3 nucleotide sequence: TGTGCCAGTACCCCGGGACAGGGGGCTGGCTATGGCTACACCTTC. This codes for CASTPGQGAGYGYTF.

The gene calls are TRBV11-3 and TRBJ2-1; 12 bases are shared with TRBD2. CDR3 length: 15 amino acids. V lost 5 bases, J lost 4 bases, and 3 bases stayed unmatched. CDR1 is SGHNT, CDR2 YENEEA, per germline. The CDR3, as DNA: TGTGCCAGCAGCCGGACTAGCGGGGCTTACAATGAGCAGTTCTTC. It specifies CASSRTSGAYNEQFF.

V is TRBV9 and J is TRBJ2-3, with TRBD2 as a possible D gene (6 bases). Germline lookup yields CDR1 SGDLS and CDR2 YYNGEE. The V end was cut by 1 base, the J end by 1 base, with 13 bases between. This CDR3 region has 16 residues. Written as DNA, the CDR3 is TGTGCCAGCAGCGTACACGGAGGGGACCGCACAGATACGCAGTATTTT. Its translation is CASSVHGGDRTDTQYF. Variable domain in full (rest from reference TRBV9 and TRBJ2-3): DSGVTQTPKHLITATGQRVTLRCSPRSGDLSVYWYQQSLDQGLQFLIQYYNGEERAKGNILERFSAQQFPDLHSELNLSSLELGDSALYFCASSVHGGDRTDTQYFGPGTRLTVL.

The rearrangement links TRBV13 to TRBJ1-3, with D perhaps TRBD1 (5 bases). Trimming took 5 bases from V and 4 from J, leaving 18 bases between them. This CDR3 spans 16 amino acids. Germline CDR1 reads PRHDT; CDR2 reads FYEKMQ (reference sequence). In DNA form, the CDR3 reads TGTGCCAGCAGCCCGCTCGGGGGGTTCCTAGGAAACACCATATATTTT. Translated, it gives CASSPLGGFLGNTIYF.

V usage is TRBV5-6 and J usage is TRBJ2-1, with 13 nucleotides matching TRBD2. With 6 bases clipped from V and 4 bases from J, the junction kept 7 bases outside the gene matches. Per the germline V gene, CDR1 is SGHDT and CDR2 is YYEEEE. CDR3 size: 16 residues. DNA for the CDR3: TGTGCCAGCAACCCTTGGACTAGCGGGAGTTACAATGAGCAGTTCTTC. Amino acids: CASNPWTSGSYNEQFF.

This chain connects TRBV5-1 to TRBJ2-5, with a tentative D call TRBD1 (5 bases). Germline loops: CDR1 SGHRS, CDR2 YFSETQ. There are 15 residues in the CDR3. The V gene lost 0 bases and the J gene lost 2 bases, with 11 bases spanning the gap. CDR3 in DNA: TGCGCCAGCAGCTTGGGGGCCAGGGTGCAAGAGACCCAGTACTTC. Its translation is CASSLGARVQETQYF.

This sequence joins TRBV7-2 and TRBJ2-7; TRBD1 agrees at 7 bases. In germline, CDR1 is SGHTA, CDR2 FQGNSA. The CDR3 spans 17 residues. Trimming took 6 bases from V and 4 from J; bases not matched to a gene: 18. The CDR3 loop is CASSQRFTGDIFYEQYF. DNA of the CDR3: TGTGCCAGCAGTCAGCGATTTACAGGGGACATTTTTTACGAGCAGTACTTC.

The CDR3 loop reads CASSTAGNTEAFF. In nucleotides, the CDR3 is TGCGCCAGCAGCACTGCTGGGAACACTGAAGCTTTCTTT. This sequence joins TRBV5-1 and TRBJ1-1; no clear D. Germline CDR1 and CDR2: SGHRS and YFSETQ. V shed 4 bases and J shed 1 base, with 8 bases lying between them. This CDR3 is 13 amino acids long.

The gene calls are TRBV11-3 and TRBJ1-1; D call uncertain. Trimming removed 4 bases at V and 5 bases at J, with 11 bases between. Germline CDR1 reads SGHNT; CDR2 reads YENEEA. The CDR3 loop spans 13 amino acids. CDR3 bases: TGTGCCAGCAGCTCCGTCCGAGGGACTGAAGCTTTCTTT. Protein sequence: CASSSVRGTEAFF.

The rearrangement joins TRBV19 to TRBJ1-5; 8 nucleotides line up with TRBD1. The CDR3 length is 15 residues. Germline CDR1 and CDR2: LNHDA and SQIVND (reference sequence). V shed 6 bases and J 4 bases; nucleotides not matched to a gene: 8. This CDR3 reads CASSLTGDRNQPQHF. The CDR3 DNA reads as TGTGCCAGTAGCCTGACAGGGGATCGAAATCAGCCCCAGCATTTT.

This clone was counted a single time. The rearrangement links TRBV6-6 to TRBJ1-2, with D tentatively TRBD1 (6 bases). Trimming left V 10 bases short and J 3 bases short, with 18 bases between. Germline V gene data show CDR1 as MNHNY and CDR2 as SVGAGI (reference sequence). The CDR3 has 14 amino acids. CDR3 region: CATNPRGADYGYTF. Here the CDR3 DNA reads TGTGCCACCAACCCACGGGGGGCGGACTATGGCTACACCTTC.

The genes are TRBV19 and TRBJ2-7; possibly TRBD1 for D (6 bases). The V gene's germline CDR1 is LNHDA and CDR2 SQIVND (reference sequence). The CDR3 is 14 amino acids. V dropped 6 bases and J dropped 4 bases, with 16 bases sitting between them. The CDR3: CASSQGPDPYEQYF. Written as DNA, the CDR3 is TGTGCCAGTAGCCAGGGGCCCGATCCTTACGAGCAGTACTTC.

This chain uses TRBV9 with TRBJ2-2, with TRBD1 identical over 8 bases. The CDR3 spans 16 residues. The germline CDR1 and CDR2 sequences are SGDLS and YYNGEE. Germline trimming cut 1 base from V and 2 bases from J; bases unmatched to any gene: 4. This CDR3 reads CASSVRDRINTGELFF. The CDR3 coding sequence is TGTGCCAGCAGCGTAAGGGACAGGATTAACACCGGGGAGCTGTTTTTT.

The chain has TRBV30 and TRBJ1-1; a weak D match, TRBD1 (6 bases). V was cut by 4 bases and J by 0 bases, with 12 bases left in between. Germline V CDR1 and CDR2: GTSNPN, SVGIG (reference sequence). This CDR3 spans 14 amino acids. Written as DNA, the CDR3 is TGTGCCTGGAACGGGGGGGCAGTGAACACTGAAGCTTTCTTT. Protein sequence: CAWNGGAVNTEAFF.

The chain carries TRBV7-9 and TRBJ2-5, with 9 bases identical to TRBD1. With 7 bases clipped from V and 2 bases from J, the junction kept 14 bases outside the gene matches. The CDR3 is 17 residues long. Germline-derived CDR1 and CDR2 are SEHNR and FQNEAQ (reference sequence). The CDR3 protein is CASKLFSGTGIQETQYF. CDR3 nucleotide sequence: TGTGCCAGCAAACTCTTCTCCGGGACAGGGATACAAGAGACCCAGTACTTC.

CDR3 in DNA: TGTGCCAGCAGCGGAGGACTAGCGGGGGGCTCGCGTCTAGAGACCCAGTACTTC. This encodes CASSGGLAGGSRLETQYF. The chain combines TRBV7-2 with TRBJ2-5; 14 bases are shared with TRBD2. CDR3 length: 18 amino acids. Unmatched junction bases numbered 12, after V lost 5 bases and J lost 4 bases. Germline CDR1 SGHTA, CDR2 FQGNSA.

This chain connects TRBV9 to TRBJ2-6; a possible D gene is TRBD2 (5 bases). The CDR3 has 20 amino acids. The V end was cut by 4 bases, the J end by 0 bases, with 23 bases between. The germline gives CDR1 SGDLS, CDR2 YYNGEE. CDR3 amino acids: CASSISLAESYLSGANVLTF. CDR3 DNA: TGTGCCAGCAGCATTAGTCTAGCCGAATCCTATCTCTCTGGGGCCAACGTCCTGACTTTC.